Shown below are 31 T cell receptor beta chains from a single sample sequenced in a study of T cell responses to AZD1222 COVID-19 vaccine. Assay used: immunoSEQ multiplex PCR; TCRdb lists only in-frame clones, some missing. The data show roughly 100,000 clones, 89% seen once. The starting material was peripheral blood, obtained 28 days after the second AZD1222 dose. These receptors came from an adult who received the AZD1222 COVID-19 vaccine.

This chain connects TRBV5-1 to TRBJ2-7, with D tentatively TRBD2 (6 bases). The ends were cut back, 0 bases at V and 3 bases at J, with 10 bases in the middle. Germline V gives CDR1 SGHRS, CDR2 YFSETQ. The CDR3 is 14 residues long. CDR3: CASSLAGEYYEQYF. DNA of the CDR3: TGCGCCAGCAGCTTGGCGGGAGAGTACTACGAGCAGTACTTC. The full variable domain, completed using reference TRBV5-1 and TRBJ2-7, is KAGVTQTPRYLIKTRGQQVTLSCSPISGHRSVSWYQQTPGQGLQFLFEYFSETQRNKGNFPGRFSGRQFSNSRSEMNVSTLELGDSALYLCASSLAGEYYEQYFGPGTRLTVT.

Details on this clone: Other DNA sequences in this specimen translate into the identical CDR3. This chain joins TRBV28 and TRBJ2-7; 13 bases align to TRBD2. V lost 6 bases, J lost 2 bases, and 4 bases stayed unmatched. Germline V gene sequence: CDR1 MDHEN, CDR2 SYDVKM. The CDR3 runs 15 residues. The CDR3 DNA reads TGTGCCAGCAGACAACTAGCGGGAGGGACCTACGAGCAGTACTTC. As protein: CASRQLAGGTYEQYF.

This clone was found once. The chain recombines TRBV7-3 with TRBJ2-3; 10 bases fit TRBD2. Germline V lookup: CDR1 SGHTA, CDR2 FQGTGA. Germline trimming cut 5 bases from V and 2 bases from J; bases unmatched to any gene: 7. The CDR3 covers 16 residues. CDR3 in amino acids: CASSRLLAGPTDTQYF. CDR3 DNA: TGTGCCAGCAGCCGTTTACTAGCGGGGCCCACAGATACGCAGTATTTT.

The V and J genes are TRBV7-9 and TRBJ2-5; D gene unclear. Germline V CDR1 and CDR2: SEHNR, FQNEAQ (reference sequence). CDR3 size: 15 residues. Trimming pared 0 bases from V and 3 bases from J, leaving 11 bases between. The CDR3 DNA reads TGTGCCAGCAGCTTAGCGGGAACGATGAAAGAGACCCAGTACTTC. Amino acid sequence: CASSLAGTMKETQYF.

The rearrangement links TRBV7-2 to TRBJ2-7; D is uncertain. The CDR3 runs 13 residues. Per germline, CDR1 SGHTA and CDR2 FQGNSA. V was trimmed by 5 bases and J by 0 bases, leaving 8 bases between them. The CDR3 DNA is TGTGCCAGCAGCCCCCGAAACTCCTACGAGCAGTACTTC. It yields the protein CASSPRNSYEQYF.

V usage is TRBV3-1 (or the pseudogene TRBV3-2) and J usage is TRBJ2-7; TRBD2 matches at 7 bases. The CDR3 contains 14 residues. The J segment lost 2 bases and the V segment lost 1 base, leaving 2 bases of the junction unmatched. Germline V gene lookup returns CDR1 LGHDT and CDR2 YNNKEL (reference sequence). The CDR3 sequence: CASSQVTSAYEQYF. The CDR3 nucleotides are TGTGCCAGCAGCCAAGTAACTAGCGCCTACGAGCAGTACTTC.

V is TRBV2 and J is TRBJ2-7; D gene uncertain. Germline-derived CDR1 and CDR2 are SNHLY and FYNNEI. V dropped 1 base and J dropped 2 bases, with 6 bases sitting between them. CDR3 length: 13 amino acids. Written as DNA, the CDR3 is TGTGCCAGCAGTGAAGAGGGTACCTACGAGCAGTACTTC. As protein: CASSEEGTYEQYF.

The chain links TRBV28 to TRBJ2-7, with a tentative D call TRBD2 (5 bases). V was cut by 8 bases and J by 1 base, with 9 bases left in between. The CDR3 sequence is 12 residues long. CDR1 and CDR2 from the germline V gene are MDHEN and SYDVKM. In DNA form, the CDR3 reads TGTGCCAGCTGTAGCGCTTCCTACGAGCAGTACTTC. Protein sequence: CASCSASYEQYF.

The V call is TRBV19, the J call TRBJ2-7; TRBD1 aligns across 9 bases. J gave up 0 bases and V 6 bases, and 3 bases lay outside the gene matches. CDR1 LNHDA and CDR2 SQIVND come from the germline V gene (reference sequence). CDR3 length: 14 residues. The CDR3 sequence is CASRGTGRSYEQYF. DNA of the CDR3: TGTGCCAGTAGGGGGACAGGGCGCTCCTACGAGCAGTACTTC.

J is TRBJ1-6 and V is TRBV3-1 (or the pseudogene TRBV3-2); the match to TRBD1 covers 8 bases. Germline V gene lookup returns CDR1 LGHDT and CDR2 YNNKEL (reference sequence). There are 14 residues in the CDR3. Unmatched junction bases numbered 4, after V lost 3 bases and J lost 9 bases. CDR3 bases: TGTGCCAGCAGCCAGGGGACAGGCAGTTCACCCCTCCACTTT. Translating gives CASSQGTGSSPLHF.

V and J are TRBV3-1 (or the pseudogene TRBV3-2) and TRBJ2-5, with 9 bases fitting TRBD2. The trim removed 2 bases at V and 4 bases at J, leaving 2 bases unmatched. This CDR3 contains 14 residues. Germline loops: CDR1 LGHDT, CDR2 YNNKEL (reference sequence). The CDR3 region has the DNA TGTGCCAGCAGCCAACTAGCGGGGTCAGAGACCCAGTACTTC. The encoded protein is CASSQLAGSETQYF.

The chain carries TRBV7-9 and TRBJ2-3; D not certain. The V end was cut by 2 bases, the J end by 1 base, with 10 bases between. Germline CDR1 is SEHNR and CDR2 is FQNEAQ (reference sequence). This CDR3 contains 15 residues. CDR3 DNA sequence: TGTGCCAGCAGCTTATTAACGTTGGGCACAGATACGCAGTATTTT. It translates to CASSLLTLGTDTQYF.

The chain employs TRBV18 and TRBJ2-7; 9 positions match TRBD1. The V segment lost 0 bases and the J segment 6 bases; nucleotides outside the gene matches: 3. This CDR3 has 14 amino acids. Germline V CDR1 and CDR2: KGHSH, LQKENI. CDR3 sequence: CASSPPRDRAEQYF. The CDR3 DNA follows: TGTGCCAGCTCACCACCGAGGGACAGGGCCGAGCAGTACTTC.

The chain is built from TRBV7-9 and TRBJ1-5; tentatively, D is TRBD1 (5 bases). The CDR3 runs 14 residues. Germline V lookup: CDR1 SEHNR, CDR2 FQNEAQ (reference sequence). The V end was cut by 5 bases, the J end by 5 bases, with 13 bases between. The CDR3 DNA sequence: TGTGCCAGCAGCCCGGGACCGGACCATCAGCCCCAGCATTTT. Amino acid sequence: CASSPGPDHQPQHF.

This sequence joins TRBV6-5 and TRBJ1-2; 11 bases fit TRBD1. The CDR3 covers 15 residues. The V gene's germline CDR1 is MNHEY and CDR2 SVGAGI. With V trimmed by 7 bases and J by 4 bases, 8 bases remained unmatched. The CDR3 is CASMTDRGPGYGYTF. The CDR3 DNA sequence: TGTGCCAGCATGACGGACAGGGGGCCCGGCTATGGCTACACCTTC.

V gene TRBV11-3 combines with J gene TRBJ2-1; 8 nucleotides agree with TRBD1. Germline CDR1 reads SGHNT; CDR2 reads YENEEA. With V trimmed by 2 bases and J by 2 bases, 5 bases remained unmatched. The CDR3 covers 16 residues. This chain's CDR3 is CASSLTGTGAYNEQFF. CDR3 nucleotides: TGTGCCAGCAGCTTAACCGGGACAGGCGCCTACAATGAGCAGTTCTTC. Variable domain in full (rest from reference TRBV11-3 and TRBJ2-1): EAGVVQSPRYKIIEKKQPVAFWCNPISGHNTLYWYLQNLGQGPELLIRYENEEAVDDSQLPKDRFSAERLKGVDSTLKIQPAELGDSAVYLCASSLTGTGAYNEQFFGPGTRLTVL.

The CDR3 loop is CASRALQRGYEQYF. Written as DNA, the CDR3 is TGTGCCAGCAGAGCTTTACAGCGGGGATACGAGCAGTACTTC. The chain joins TRBV6-5 to TRBJ2-7; TRBD2 matches at 7 bases. The CDR3 has 14 residues. J lost 4 bases, V lost 6 bases, and 9 bases had no gene match. Germline CDR1 reads MNHEY; CDR2 reads SVGAGI.

The sample holds one count of this clone. V and J are TRBV30 and TRBJ2-3; 9 bases align to TRBD2. The junction had 6 bases not matched to a gene; V was cut back by 2 bases and J by 3 bases. CDR1 GTSNPN and CDR2 SVGIG come from the germline V gene (reference sequence). The CDR3 consists of 15 residues. The CDR3 nucleotides read TGTGCCTGGAGTAGGTATAGCGGGAGTACAGATACGCAGTATTTT. This gives the protein CAWSRYSGSTDTQYF. Variable domain in full (rest from reference TRBV30 and TRBJ2-3): SQTIHQWPATLVQPVGSPLSLECTVEGTSNPNLYWYRQAAGRGLQLLFYSVGIGQISSEVPQNLSASRPQDRQFILSSKKLLLSDSGFYLCAWSRYSGSTDTQYFGPGTRLTVL.

The gene calls are TRBV6-9 and TRBJ2-1, with 7 positions matching TRBD1. Trimming cost V 6 bases and J 6 bases; bases outside gene matches: 8. This CDR3 has 14 amino acids. Germline V gene sequence: CDR1 MNHGY, CDR2 SVAAGI. The CDR3 protein is CASRSRQGGNEQFF. CDR3 coding DNA: TGTGCCAGCAGATCGAGACAGGGTGGCAATGAGCAGTTCTTC.

The rearrangement joins TRBV19 to TRBJ2-1, with 10 bases that match TRBD1. The J segment lost 10 bases and the V segment lost 5 bases, leaving 14 bases of the junction unmatched. CDR1 is LNHDA and CDR2 is SQIVND in the germline V gene (reference sequence). This CDR3 is 16 amino acids long. The DNA of the CDR3 is TGTGCCAGTAGTGCCGGGGGGGACAGGGGCAAGGGAGAGCAGTTCTTC. This translates into CASSAGGDRGKGEQFF.

This rearrangement joins TRBV7-9 to TRBJ2-3; 14 bases are a match to TRBD2. The CDR3 extends over 19 amino acids. V was clipped by 5 bases and J by 4 bases; unmatched bases: 14. From germline, CDR1 is SEHNR and CDR2 FQNEAQ (reference sequence). The CDR3 sequence: CASSPLTQGLAGVPDTQYF. As DNA, the CDR3 is TGTGCCAGCAGCCCGCTTACCCAGGGACTAGCGGGAGTGCCAGATACGCAGTATTTT.

The V call is TRBV28, the J call TRBJ2-7; D is possibly TRBD1 or TRBD2 (5 bases each). The CDR3 length is 15 residues. Germline CDR1 MDHEN, CDR2 SYDVKM. Deletions cut 1 base from V and 1 base from J, with 11 bases between. The CDR3 loop reads CASSLFPGLSYEQYF. The CDR3, as DNA: TGTGCCAGCAGTTTATTTCCGGGGCTTTCCTACGAGCAGTACTTC. Full variable domain (outside the CDR3, taken from reference TRBV28 and TRBJ2-7): DVKVTQSSRYLVKRTGEKVFLECVQDMDHENMFWYRQDPGLGLRLIYFSYDVKMKEKGDIPEGYSVSREKKERFSLILESASTNQTSMYLCASSLFPGLSYEQYFGPGTRLTVT.

The CDR3 nucleotides read TGTGCCAGTAGTATTGGTGGCAGGACCCAGCCCCAGCATTTT. It is translated as CASSIGGRTQPQHF. V and J are TRBV19 and TRBJ1-5; D not resolved. The germline V and J ends were trimmed by 3 bases and 7 bases, with 13 bases remaining between them. The CDR3 totals 14 residues. Germline V gene lookup returns CDR1 LNHDA and CDR2 SQIVND (reference sequence).

CDR3 protein: CASSFLYIYNEQFF. The CDR3 DNA reads TGTGCCAGCAGCTTCTTGTATATCTACAATGAGCAGTTCTTC. This chain uses TRBV11-2 with TRBJ2-1; D remains unclear. V was cut by 3 bases and J by 3 bases, with 9 bases left in between. The CDR3 spans 14 residues. CDR1 SGHAT and CDR2 FQNNGV come from the germline V gene. Using reference TRBV11-2 and TRBJ2-1 for the parts outside the CDR3, the full variable domain is EAGVAQSPRYKIIEKRQSVAFWCNPISGHATLYWYQQILGQGPKLLIQFQNNGVVDDSQLPKDRFSAERLKGVDSTLKIQPAKLEDSAVYLCASSFLYIYNEQFFGPGTRLTVL.

This clone was seen just once. V gene TRBV6-5 combines with J gene TRBJ1-1; D unclear. V dropped 6 bases and J dropped 3 bases, with 8 bases sitting between them. The CDR3 totals 12 residues. Germline values: CDR1 MNHEY, CDR2 SVGAGI. The CDR3 region has the DNA TGTGCCAGCAGCCAGGAATACACTGAAGCTTTCTTT. It specifies CASSQEYTEAFF.

CDR3 DNA sequence: TGTGCCAGCAGTGAAGAGCGAGGCGGAGCTTACGAGCAGTACTTC. Residues: CASSEERGGAYEQYF. The V and J genes are TRBV6-1 and TRBJ2-7; D remains ambiguous. Germline V gene sequence: CDR1 MNHNS, CDR2 SASEGT. Trimming removed 1 base at V and 4 bases at J, with 14 bases between. The CDR3 runs to 15 residues.

In its sample, this clone was seen once. J is TRBJ2-5 and V is TRBV7-3; D is ambiguous. The CDR3 contains 13 residues. Trimming left V 5 bases short and J 0 bases short, with 7 bases between. From germline, CDR1 is SGHTA and CDR2 FQGTGA. As DNA, the CDR3 is TGTGCCAGCAGCATGACGTACCAAGAGACCCAGTACTTC. Residues: CASSMTYQETQYF.

The rearrangement uses TRBV6-6 and TRBJ1-1, with D possibly being TRBD1 (6 bases). Germline V lookup: CDR1 MNHNY, CDR2 SVGAGI (reference sequence). CDR3 length: 13 residues. Between the trimmed V and J ends, which lost 0 bases and 4 bases, there was a span of 6 bases. CDR3 coding DNA: TGTGCCAGCAGTTACTCAGGGGGCACTGAAGCTTTCTTT. The encoded protein is CASSYSGGTEAFF.

The chain combines TRBV28 with TRBJ2-7, with 9 bases aligning to TRBD1. The CDR3 runs to 15 residues. V lost 5 bases and J lost 2; bases outside the gene matches: 7. Germline V lookup: CDR1 MDHEN, CDR2 SYDVKM. The CDR3 loop is CASSLRQGGTYEQYF. The CDR3 DNA follows: TGTGCCAGCAGTCTCCGACAGGGGGGAACCTACGAGCAGTACTTC.

V gene TRBV19 combines with J gene TRBJ2-1, with 9 bases fitting TRBD2. The germline gives CDR1 LNHDA, CDR2 SQIVND (reference sequence). The V gene end was trimmed by 7 bases and the J gene end by 5 bases; junction bases not matched to a gene: 9. This CDR3 spans 15 amino acids. As DNA, the CDR3 is TGTGCCAGTACCCCATTGGGCGGGGGGGACAATGAGCAGTTCTTC. This gives the protein CASTPLGGGDNEQFF.

The chain employs TRBV5-1 and TRBJ2-7; 9 bases map to TRBD2. From germline, CDR1 is SGHRS and CDR2 YFSETQ. The CDR3 has 15 residues. The V and J ends lost 2 bases and 0 bases, in that order; junction bases with no gene match: 3. The CDR3 sequence is CASSFSSGASYEQYF. The DNA for the CDR3 is TGCGCCAGCAGCTTTTCTAGCGGGGCCTCCTACGAGCAGTACTTC.